The 3 T cell receptor beta chains in this list originate from one sample, sequenced in a study of T cells in Graves' hyperthyroidism and ophthalmopathy. It was RNA transcripts that yielded the amplified TCR beta CDR3 regions. Initially, a first-round RT-PCR of the TCR CDR3 employed the HTBI primer set. Each CDR3 protein is one row after TCRdb ran MiXCR on the multiplex PCR reads. The table shows about 710,000 distinct CDR3 sequences, with 15% to 20% occurring only once. Material: blood. The receptors stem from a young man with Graves' hyperthyroidism.

This clonotype was counted at least ten times. This rearrangement joins TRBV11-2 to TRBJ2-3, with unresolved D. Trimming cost V 5 bases and J 2 bases, with 11 bases left between them. This CDR3 is 14 amino acids long. Germline CDR1 is SGHAT and CDR2 is FQNNGV. CDR3 in DNA: TGTGCCAGCAGCCTGGACGCCTTCACAGATACGCAGTATTTT. Amino acids: CASSLDAFTDTQYF. The entire variable domain, with the rest obtained from reference TRBV11-2 and TRBJ2-3, is as follows: EAGVAQSPRYKIIEKRQSVAFWCNPISGHATLYWYQQILGQGPKLLIQFQNNGVVDDSQLPKDRFSAERLKGVDSTLKIQPAKLEDSAVYLCASSLDAFTDTQYFGPGTRLTVL.

V usage is TRBV29-1 and J usage is TRBJ2-5, with D hard to call. CDR3 length: 11 amino acids. Germline V gene sequence: CDR1 SQVTM, CDR2 ANQGSEA. With 5 bases removed from V and 2 bases from J, the gap between germline ends came to 6 bases. The CDR3 loop is CSVWSQETQYF. The CDR3 DNA reads as TGCAGCGTTTGGTCGCAAGAGACCCAGTACTTC.

This chain links TRBV29-1 with TRBJ2-2; 11 bases are shared with TRBD2. V lost 3 bases to trimming and J lost 4 bases; unmatched junction nucleotides: 4. This CDR3 region has 15 residues. Germline-derived CDR1 and CDR2 are SQVTM and ANQGSEA. The CDR3 spells CSVETSGIGTGELFF. DNA of the CDR3: TGCAGCGTTGAGACTAGCGGGATTGGCACCGGGGAGCTGTTTTTT.